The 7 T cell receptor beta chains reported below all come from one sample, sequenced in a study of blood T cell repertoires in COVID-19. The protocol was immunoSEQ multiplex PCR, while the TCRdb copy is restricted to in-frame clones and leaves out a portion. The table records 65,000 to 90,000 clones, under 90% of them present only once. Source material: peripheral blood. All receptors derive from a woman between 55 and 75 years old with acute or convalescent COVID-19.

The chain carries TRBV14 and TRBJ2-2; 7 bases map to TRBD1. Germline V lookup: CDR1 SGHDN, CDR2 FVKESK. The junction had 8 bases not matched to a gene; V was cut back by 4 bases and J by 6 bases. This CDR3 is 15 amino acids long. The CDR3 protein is CASSPDRVLAGELFF. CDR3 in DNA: TGTGCCAGCAGCCCCGACAGGGTCCTGGCCGGGGAGCTGTTTTTT.

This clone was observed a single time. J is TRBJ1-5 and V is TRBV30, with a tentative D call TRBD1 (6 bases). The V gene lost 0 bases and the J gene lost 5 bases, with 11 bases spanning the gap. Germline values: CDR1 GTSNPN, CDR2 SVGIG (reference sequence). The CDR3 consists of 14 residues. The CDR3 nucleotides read TGTGCCTGGAGTGTAATCTCAGGGGATCAGCCCCAGCATTTT. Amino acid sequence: CAWSVISGDQPQHF.

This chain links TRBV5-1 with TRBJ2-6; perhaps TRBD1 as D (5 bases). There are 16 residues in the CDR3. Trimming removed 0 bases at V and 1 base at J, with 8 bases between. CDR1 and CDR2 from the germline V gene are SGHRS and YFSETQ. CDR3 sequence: CASSLDSGSGANVLTF. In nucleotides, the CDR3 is TGCGCCAGCAGCTTGGATTCAGGGTCTGGGGCCAACGTCCTGACTTTC.

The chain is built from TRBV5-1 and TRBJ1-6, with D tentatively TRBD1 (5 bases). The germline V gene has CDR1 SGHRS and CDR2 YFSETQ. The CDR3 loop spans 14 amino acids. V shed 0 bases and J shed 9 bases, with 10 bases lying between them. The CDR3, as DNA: TGCGCCAGCAGCTTGGAGGGGTCGGGTTCACCCCTCCACTTT. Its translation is CASSLEGSGSPLHF.

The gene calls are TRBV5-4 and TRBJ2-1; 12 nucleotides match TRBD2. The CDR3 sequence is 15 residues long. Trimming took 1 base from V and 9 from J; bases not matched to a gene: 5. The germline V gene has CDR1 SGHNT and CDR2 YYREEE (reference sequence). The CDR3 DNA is TGTGCCAGCAGCTTGTCACTAGCGGGGGGCGGTGAGCAGTTCTTC. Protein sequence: CASSLSLAGGGEQFF.

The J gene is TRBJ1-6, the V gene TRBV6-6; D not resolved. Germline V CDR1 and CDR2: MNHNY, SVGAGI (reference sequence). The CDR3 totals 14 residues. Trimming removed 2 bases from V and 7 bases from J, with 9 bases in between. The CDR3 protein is CASSYPEGNSPLHF. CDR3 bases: TGTGCCAGCAGTTACCCGGAGGGAAATTCACCCCTCCACTTT.

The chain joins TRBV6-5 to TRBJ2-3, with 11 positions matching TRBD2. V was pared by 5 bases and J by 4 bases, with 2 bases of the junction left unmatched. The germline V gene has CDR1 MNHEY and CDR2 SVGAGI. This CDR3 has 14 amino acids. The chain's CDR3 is CASSPSGRPDTQYF. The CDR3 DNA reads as TGTGCCAGCAGTCCTAGCGGGAGGCCAGATACGCAGTATTTT.